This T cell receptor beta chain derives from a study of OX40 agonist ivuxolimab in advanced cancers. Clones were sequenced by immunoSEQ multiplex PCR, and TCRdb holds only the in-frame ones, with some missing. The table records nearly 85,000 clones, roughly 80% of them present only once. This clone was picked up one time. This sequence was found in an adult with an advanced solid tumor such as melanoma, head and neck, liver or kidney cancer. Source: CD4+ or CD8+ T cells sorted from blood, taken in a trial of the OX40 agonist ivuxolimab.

In DNA, the CDR3 is TGTGCCAGCAGTGATTTTGGCCCTGACTCTGGAAACACCATATATTTT. This gives the protein CASSDFGPDSGNTIYF. This chain connects TRBV2 to TRBJ1-3; no definite D call. V was shortened by 3 bases and J by 0 bases, with 12 bases between the two germline ends. CDR3 length equals 16 residues. Germline CDR1 SNHLY, CDR2 FYNNEI.